This T cell receptor beta chain emerged from a study of blood T cell repertoires in COVID-19. Study information: Specimens from acute and convalescent COVID-19 originated in the United States, Italy and Spain. Sources were T cells, B-cell-depleted T cells, or PBMCs; the material itself was cDNA or gDNA.

Germline CDR1 is WNHNN and CDR2 is SYGVQD (reference sequence). Trimming removed 5 bases from V and 0 bases from J; junction bases left unmatched: 1. The CDR3 has 15 amino acids. Authors' processing steps: Estimated nucleated cell counts came from reference gene primer amplification. Sequenced by immunoSEQ multiplex PCR; TCRdb stores in-frame clones only, minus some. The DNA was the basis for D and trimming; V, J and clone size are from that table. Here the sample spans around 100,000 clones, approximately 90% being singletons. Input material: peripheral blood. The clonotype was recovered from a woman aged 80 or older in a cohort sampled during active COVID-19. The V call is TRBV10-1, the J call TRBJ2-4; the match to TRBD2 covers 10 bases. The CDR3 DNA reads as TGCGCCAGCAGTAGCGGGAGGGGAGCCAAAAACATTCAGTACTTC. This encodes CASSSGRGAKNIQYF.